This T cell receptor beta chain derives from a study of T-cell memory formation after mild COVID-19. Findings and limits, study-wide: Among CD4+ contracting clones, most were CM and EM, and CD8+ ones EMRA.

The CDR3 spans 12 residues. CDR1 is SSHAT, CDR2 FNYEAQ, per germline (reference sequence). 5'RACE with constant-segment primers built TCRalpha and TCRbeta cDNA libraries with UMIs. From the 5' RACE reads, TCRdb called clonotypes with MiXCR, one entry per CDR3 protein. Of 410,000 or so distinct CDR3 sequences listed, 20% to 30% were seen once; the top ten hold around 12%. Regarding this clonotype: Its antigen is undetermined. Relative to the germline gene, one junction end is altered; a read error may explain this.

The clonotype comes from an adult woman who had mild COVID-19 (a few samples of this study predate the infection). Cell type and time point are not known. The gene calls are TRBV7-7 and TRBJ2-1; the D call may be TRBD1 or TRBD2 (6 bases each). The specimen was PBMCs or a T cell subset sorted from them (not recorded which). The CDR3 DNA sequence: TGTGCTAGCAGCTCAGGGGAGGATGAGCAGTTCTTC. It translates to CASSSGEDEQFF. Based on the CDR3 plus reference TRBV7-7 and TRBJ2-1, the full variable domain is GAGVSQSPRYKVTKRGQDVTLRCDPISSHATLYWYQQALGQGPEFLTYFNYEAQPDKSGLPSDRFSAERPEGSISTLTIQRTEQRDSAMYRCASSSGEDEQFFGPGTRLTVL.